This entry describes one T cell receptor (beta chain). This clone was seen many times. Its antigen is unknown. The input lacks base qualities; no much larger clone sits a single base away. Other DNA sequences within the sample encode an identical CDR3. This sample was included in a study of PD-1 blockade in mismatch repair-deficient tumors (TCRdb year 2017). Background on the whole study: Between late 2013 and September 2016, the trial enrolled fewer than 95 consecutive patients with 12 mismatch repair-deficient cancer types, every one of whom had been previously treated and was progressing. Deep sequencing of TCR CDR3 regions was used to track tumor-associated T cell clones in peripheral blood of patients responding to PD-1 blockade. What the work shows at the level of the full study, not this receptor alone: Clones residing in the tumor, which were often undetectable in blood before treatment, expanded quickly after pembrolizumab and then contracted, generally before radiologic responses.

For each enrolled patient, mismatch repair deficiency was established using either polymerase chain reaction or immunohistochemistry. A few patients who responded to pembrolizumab therapy underwent TCR sequencing. Pembrolizumab PD-1 blockade was prospectively tested in advanced mismatch repair-deficient cancers, regardless of tissue of origin, in the phase II trial. Peripheral blood T cell samples were collected serially, before PD-1 blockade began and at several time points afterward. The timing of each blood sample was reported as weeks after the first dose of pembrolizumab. For CDR1 and CDR2, the germline V gene (reference sequence) lists LNHDA and SQIVND. Counted from cysteine to phenylalanine, this CDR3 has 15 amino acids. The only DNA kept is the CDR3, 45 bases in frame from the first base. The trim is 3 bases for V and 0 bases for J, with a gap of 6 bases between the germline ends. Libraries came from the immunoSEQ multiplex PCR assay. What TCRdb holds here is the immuneACCESS table cut down to in-frame rearrangements. Part of the clones is not present; checked against another copy, under half of the missing clones reflect an unresolved V gene, and the others are unexplained. The sample yields 70,000 to 90,000 clones; about 82% were counted once. Over 4.5% of the sample is taken by the ten largest.

Specimen: peripheral blood, collected 44 weeks after starting pembrolizumab. The receptor's source is an adult with mismatch repair-deficient cancer. The chain links TRBV19 with TRBJ2-6; confidence is insufficient to name the D gene. The CDR3 loop reads CASSITGSGANVLTF. The DNA sequence follows: TGTGCCAGTAGTATCACCGGCTCTGGGGCCAACGTCCTGACTTTC. The CDR3 plus the reference TRBV19 and TRBJ2-6 genes for the other parts give the full variable domain: DGGITQSPKYLFRKEGQNVTLSCEQNLNHDAMYWYRQDPGQGLRLIYYSQIVNDFQKGDIAEGYSVSREKKESFPLTVTSAQKNPTAFYLCASSITGSGANVLTFGAGSRLTVL.